This TCR beta chain stems from a study of T cell clonotyping in hematopoietic cell transplantation. Study in general: Recipients' pretransplant samples followed cytoreduction. Whole-study results and caveats: Recipient TCR diversity dropped after transplant; expanded clonotypes rose from day 30 to 180.

Of note for this clone: What it binds is unknown. A junction end diverges from the germline sequence, so it may reflect a read error.

Time point: recipient sample about 28 days before transplant, after cytoreduction. Assay used: immunoSEQ multiplex PCR; TCRdb lists only in-frame clones, some missing. The sample shows roughly 49,000 clones, under 90% of them seen only once. Sequencing used peripheral blood mononuclear cells, obtained before stem cell transplant. The receptor's source is a man in his 60s with biphenotypic leukemia. Some clones in this sample may be carry-over from other donors' samples.

This CDR3 reads CASSSNNEQFF. The CDR3 coding sequence is TGTGCCAGCAGCTCCAACAATGAGCAGTTCTTC. V is TRBV13 and J is TRBJ2-1; D ambiguous. The CDR3 length is 11 residues. Germline V CDR1 and CDR2: PRHDT, FYEKMQ (reference sequence).